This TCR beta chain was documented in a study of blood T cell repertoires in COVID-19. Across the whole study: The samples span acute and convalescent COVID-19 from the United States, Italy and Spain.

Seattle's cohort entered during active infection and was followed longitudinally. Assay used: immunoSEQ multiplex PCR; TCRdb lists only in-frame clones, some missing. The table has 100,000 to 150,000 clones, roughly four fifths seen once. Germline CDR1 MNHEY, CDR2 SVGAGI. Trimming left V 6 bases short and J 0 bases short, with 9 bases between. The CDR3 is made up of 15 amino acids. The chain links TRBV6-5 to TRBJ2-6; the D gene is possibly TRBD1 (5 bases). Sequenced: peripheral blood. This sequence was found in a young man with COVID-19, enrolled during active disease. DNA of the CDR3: TGTGCCAGCAGAAGAGACAGCTCTGGGGCCAACGTCCTGACTTTC. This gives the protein CASRRDSSGANVLTF.